This TCR beta chain was sequenced in a study of CD8 T cells in Susac syndrome. The authors reverse transcribed roughly 0.5 to 1 ug RNA with random hexamers. With immunoSEQ multiplex PCR, TCR beta CDR3 was amplified across 54 Vbeta and 13 Jbeta. TCRdb called the immunoSEQ multiplex PCR reads again in MiXCR, with one record for every CDR3 protein. This table holds around 220,000 distinct CDR3 sequences, roughly 92% found once. The germline gives CDR1 MNHNS, CDR2 SASEGT. Trimming pared 5 bases from V and 6 bases from J, leaving 14 bases between. This CDR3 comprises 14 residues. Sequencing of TCR beta covered CD8+ and CD4+ T cells obtained from blood. It was treatment-naive patients with stable or active relapsing-remitting disease who made up the multiple sclerosis controls. Study observations and caveats: As acknowledged by the study, its TCR sequencing and HLA analysis included a relatively small number of individuals.

On this clonotype itself: Its antigen is currently unknown.

The rearrangement links TRBV6-1 to TRBJ2-1; possibly TRBD1 for D (5 bases). Material for sequencing was CD8+ T cells from PBMCs. The source of this sequence is a human donor with multiple sclerosis. Here the CDR3 reads CASSPPGASNEQFF. CDR3 nucleotide sequence: TGTGCCAGCAGTCCCCCTGGGGCTTCCAATGAGCAGTTCTTC.